The T cell receptor (beta chain) under discussion was sequenced for a study of cytomegalovirus exposure and HLA in healthy donors. Looked up from germline, CDR1 is SGHTA and CDR2 is FQGTGA. V shed 4 bases and J 4 bases; nucleotides not matched to a gene: 5. The CDR3 is 14 amino acids. PCR involved 60 Vbeta and 13 Jbeta primers. Method: immunoSEQ multiplex PCR; TCRdb's copy keeps in-frame clones and lacks some. The data contain around 110,000 clones, 60% to 70% of them singletons. The sample was PBMCs. The chain joins TRBV7-3 to TRBJ2-3, with 7 bases identical to TRBD2. This receptor was obtained from a woman in her thirties or forties in good health and CMV-seropositive. The CDR3 nucleotides read TGTGCCAGCAGCTCGGGACTATCTTCAGATACGCAGTATTTT. As protein: CASSSGLSSDTQYF.